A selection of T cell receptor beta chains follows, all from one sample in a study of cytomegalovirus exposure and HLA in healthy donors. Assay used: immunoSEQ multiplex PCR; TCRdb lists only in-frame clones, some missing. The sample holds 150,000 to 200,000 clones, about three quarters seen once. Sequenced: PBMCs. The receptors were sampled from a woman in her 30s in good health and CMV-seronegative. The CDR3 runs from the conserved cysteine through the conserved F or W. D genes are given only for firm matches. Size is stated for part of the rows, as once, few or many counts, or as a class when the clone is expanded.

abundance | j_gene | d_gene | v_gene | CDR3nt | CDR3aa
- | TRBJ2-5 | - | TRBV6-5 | TGTGCCACCTATTCGTGGGGGGTCCAAGAGACCCAGTACTTC | CATYSWGVQETQYF
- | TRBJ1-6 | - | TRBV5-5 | TGTGCCAGCAGCTTGGGGCCGGGAAAAAATTCACCCCTCCACTTT | CASSLGPGKNSPLHF
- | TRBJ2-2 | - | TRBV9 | TGTGCCAGCAGCGCGACAGGTCTCAACACCGGGGAGCTGTTTTTT | CASSATGLNTGELFF
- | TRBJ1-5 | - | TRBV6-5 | TGTGCCAGCAACAGGGACGGTAATCAGCCCCAGCATTTT | CASNRDGNQPQHF
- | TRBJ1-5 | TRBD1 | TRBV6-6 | TGTGCCAGCAGTTATCGACAGGGTGAAGGCAATCAGCCCCAGCATTTT | CASSYRQGEGNQPQHF
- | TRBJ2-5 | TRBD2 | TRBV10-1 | TGCGCCAGCAGTCCTGGACTAGCGGGATTAGAGACCCAGTACTTC | CASSPGLAGLETQYF
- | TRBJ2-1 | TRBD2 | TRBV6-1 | TGTGCCAGCAGTGCGCGGGGGGTCTACAATGAGCAGTTCTTC | CASSARGVYNEQFF
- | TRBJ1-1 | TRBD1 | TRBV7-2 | TGTGCCAGCAGCTCTAGGACAGGGGTGAGCACTGAAGCTTTCTTT | CASSSRTGVSTEAFF
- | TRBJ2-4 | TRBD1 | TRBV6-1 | TGTGCCACCGACAGGGGGGCCAAAAACATTCAGTACTTC | CATDRGAKNIQYF
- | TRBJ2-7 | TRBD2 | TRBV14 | TGTGCCAGCAGCCAAGGACTAGCGGGAGTAGTTTTTGGCGAGCAGTACTTC | CASSQGLAGVVFGEQYF
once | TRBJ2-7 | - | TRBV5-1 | TGCGCCAGCAGCCACCGGGACTACGAGCAGTACTTC | CASSHRDYEQYF
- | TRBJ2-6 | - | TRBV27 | TGTGCCAGCAGTTCGCGCTCTGGGGCCAACGTCCTGACTTTC | CASSSRSGANVLTF
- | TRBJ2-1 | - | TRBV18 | TGTGCCAGCTCACCAGGCCTCTCCTACAATGAGCAGTTCTTC | CASSPGLSYNEQFF
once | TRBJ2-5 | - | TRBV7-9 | TGTGCCAGCAGCTTCGAGATTAGCACACAGACCCAGTACTTC | CASSFEISTQTQYF
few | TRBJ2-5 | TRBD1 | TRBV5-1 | TGCGCCACCCGGACAGGGGAAGGGGCCCAGTACTTC | CATRTGEGAQYF
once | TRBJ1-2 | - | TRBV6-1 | TGTGCCAGCAGTGAAGGCCCGGCAGGCTCCTATGGCTACACCTTC | CASSEGPAGSYGYTF
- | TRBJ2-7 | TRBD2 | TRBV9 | TGTGCCAGCAGCGTGGGGCTAGCGGGGGACCTCTACGAGCAGTACTTC | CASSVGLAGDLYEQYF
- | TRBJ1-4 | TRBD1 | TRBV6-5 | TGTGCCAGCACCAAAATTGGGACAGGGGATGAAAAACTGTTTTTT | CASTKIGTGDEKLFF
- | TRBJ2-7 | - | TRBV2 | TGTGCCAGCAGCTCGGCGGTGTCCACCGAGCAGTACTTC | CASSSAVSTEQYF
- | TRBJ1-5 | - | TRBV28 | TGTGCCAGCGGCGGGGATAGCAATCAGCCCCAGCATTTT | CASGGDSNQPQHF
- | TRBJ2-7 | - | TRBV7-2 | TGTGCCAGCAGCCAAGAGTACGCGCAGTACTTC | CASSQEYAQYF
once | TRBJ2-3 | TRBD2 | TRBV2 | TGTGCCAGCGGAGACGCGGGGGGAATAGATACGCAGTATTTT | CASGDAGGIDTQYF
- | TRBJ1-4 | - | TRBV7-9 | TGTGCCAGCAGCCTTCCCCAGGGCACTAATGAAAAACTGTTTTTT | CASSLPQGTNEKLFF
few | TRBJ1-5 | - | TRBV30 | TGTGCCTGGAGACTAGGCAACGTACCTGGACAGCCCCAGCATTTT | CAWRLGNVPGQPQHF
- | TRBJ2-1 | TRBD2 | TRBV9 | TGTGCCAGCAGCCCCTGGGGACTAGCGGGAAGGTACAATGAGCAGTTCTTC | CASSPWGLAGRYNEQFF
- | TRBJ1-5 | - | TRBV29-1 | TGCAGCGTTGTCGGGGACAATCAGCCCCAGCATTTT | CSVVGDNQPQHF
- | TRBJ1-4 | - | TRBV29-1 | TGCAGCGTGGTAAGGGGTGAAAAACTGTTTTTT | CSVVRGEKLFF
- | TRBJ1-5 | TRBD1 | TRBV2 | TGTGCCAGCTCCGGGACAGGGAGCAATCAGCCCCAGCATTTT | CASSGTGSNQPQHF
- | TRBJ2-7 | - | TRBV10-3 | TGTGCCATCGGCCGAGGGCCCTCCTACGAGCAGTACTTC | CAIGRGPSYEQYF
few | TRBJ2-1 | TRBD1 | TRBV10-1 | TGCGCCAGCAGTGGGCAGGGGGCTCTCAATGAGCAGTTCTTC | CASSGQGALNEQFF
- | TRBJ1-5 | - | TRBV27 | TGTGCCAGCAGGCGGGAACGGGATCAGCCCCAGCATTTT | CASRRERDQPQHF
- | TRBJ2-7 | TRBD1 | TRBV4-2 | TGTGCCAGCAGCCAAGCCGGGACAGGCTCCTACGAGCAGTACTTC | CASSQAGTGSYEQYF
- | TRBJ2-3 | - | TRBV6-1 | TGTGCCAGCAGTGAAGGGTATACCCGGAGCACAGATACGCAGTATTTT | CASSEGYTRSTDTQYF
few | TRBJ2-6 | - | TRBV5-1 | TGCGCCAGCAGCTTACAGTCTGGGGCCAACGTCCTGACTTTC | CASSLQSGANVLTF
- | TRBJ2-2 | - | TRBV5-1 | TGCGCCAGCAGCTTGGCCGCAGGGGACACCGGGGAGCTGTTTTTT | CASSLAAGDTGELFF
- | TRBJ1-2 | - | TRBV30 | TGTGCCTGGAGTGATCAAGGACAGTCTCCCTATGGCTACACCTTC | CAWSDQGQSPYGYTF
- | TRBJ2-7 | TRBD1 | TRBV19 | TGTGCCAGTAGTCCGGGACAGGGGCCCCTCGAGCAGTACTTC | CASSPGQGPLEQYF
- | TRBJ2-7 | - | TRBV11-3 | TGTGCCAGCAGCTTAGACGGGTACGAGCAGTACTTC | CASSLDGYEQYF
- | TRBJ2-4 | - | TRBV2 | TGTGCCAGCAGAGCCGACAGACAAAACATTCAGTACTTC | CASRADRQNIQYF
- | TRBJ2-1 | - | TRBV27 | TGTGCCAGCAGCCCCCGGGCGGGCTCCTACAATGAGCAGTTCTTC | CASSPRAGSYNEQFF
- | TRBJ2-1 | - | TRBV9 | TGTGCCAGCAGCGTAGCTTTGACCCCCTCGGGTGAGCAGTTCTTC | CASSVALTPSGEQFF
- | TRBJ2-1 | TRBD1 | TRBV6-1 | TGTGCCAGCACGGACTGGACAGGGCTTGTTGAGCAGTTCTTC | CASTDWTGLVEQFF
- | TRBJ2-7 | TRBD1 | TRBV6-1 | TGTGCCAGCGTTATGAGACAGGGGGCAAAGTACGAGCAGTACTTC | CASVMRQGAKYEQYF
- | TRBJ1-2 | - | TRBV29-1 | TGCAGCGTTGAAGATAGGGGGAAGGTGGCCTATGGCTACACCTTC | CSVEDRGKVAYGYTF
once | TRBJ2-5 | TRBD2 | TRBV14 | TGTGCCAGCAGCCCTCAACCGGGGGGGCAGGAGACCCAGTACTTC | CASSPQPGGQETQYF
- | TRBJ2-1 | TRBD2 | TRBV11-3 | TGTGCCAGCAGCTTAGATCCCGCCACACTAGCGGGGGGGCGGAATGAGCAGTTCTTC | CASSLDPATLAGGRNEQFF
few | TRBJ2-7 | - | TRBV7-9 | TGTGCCAGCAGCGCAGGGACTCCCTACGAGCAGTACTTC | CASSAGTPYEQYF
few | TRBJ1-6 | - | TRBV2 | TGTGCCAGCAGCCCCCGGCAGGGGAATTCACCCCTCCACTTT | CASSPRQGNSPLHF
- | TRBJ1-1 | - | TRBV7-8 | TGTGCCAGCAGTCAAATCCGGGGTGAAGCTTTCTTT | CASSQIRGEAFF
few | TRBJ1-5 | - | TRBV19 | TGTGCCAGTAGTATACTATTAGGGGGAAATCAGCCCCAGCATTTT | CASSILLGGNQPQHF
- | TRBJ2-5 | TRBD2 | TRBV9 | TGTGCCAGCAGCGCCGGACTAGCGGCTGCCGGGAACACGGAGACCCAGTACTTC | CASSAGLAAAGNTETQYF
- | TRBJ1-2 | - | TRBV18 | TGTGCCAGCTCACCATCGTTAGGGGACTATGGCTACACCTTC | CASSPSLGDYGYTF
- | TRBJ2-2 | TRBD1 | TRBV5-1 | TGCGCCAGCAGCTGGACGGGACAGCGCACCGGGGAGCTGTTTTTT | CASSWTGQRTGELFF
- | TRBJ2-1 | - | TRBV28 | TGTGCCAGCAGTGGGCTTGTCCAGGCTTACAATGAGCAGTTCTTC | CASSGLVQAYNEQFF
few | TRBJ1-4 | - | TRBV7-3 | TGTGCCAGCAGCTTAACTGCCGGGGAAAAACTGTTTTTT | CASSLTAGEKLFF
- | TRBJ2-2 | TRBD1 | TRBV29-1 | TGCAGCGGCGACAGGGCGGGCACCGGGGAGCTGTTTTTT | CSGDRAGTGELFF
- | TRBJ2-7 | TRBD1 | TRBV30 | TGTGCCTGGAGTACCGGGACAGGCACCTACGAGCAGTACTTC | CAWSTGTGTYEQYF